A single sample gave rise to the 9 T cell receptor beta chains below, sequenced in a study of cytomegalovirus exposure and HLA in healthy donors. Method: immunoSEQ multiplex PCR; TCRdb's copy keeps in-frame clones and lacks some. The top ten hold around 3% of the sample, which has fewer than 250,000 clones, more than 75% seen once. Sequencing input: PBMCs. All receptors derive from a man younger than 30 in good health and CMV-seronegative.

V gene TRBV7-2 combines with J gene TRBJ2-7; TRBD2 matches 13 bases. In germline, CDR1 is SGHTA, CDR2 FQGNSA. The length of the CDR3 is 16 residues. V gave up 5 bases and J gave up 3 bases; unmatched junction bases: 7. The CDR3: CASSALLAGGLYEQYF. The CDR3 region has the DNA TGTGCCAGCAGCGCCCTACTAGCGGGGGGGCTCTACGAGCAGTACTTC.

The chain recombines TRBV5-1 with TRBJ1-5; D ambiguous. This CDR3 is 13 amino acids long. From germline, CDR1 is SGHRS and CDR2 YFSETQ. V was trimmed by 4 bases and J by 4 bases, leaving 9 bases between them. The CDR3: CASSRYENQPQHF. DNA for the CDR3: TGCGCCAGCAGCCGCTATGAGAATCAGCCCCAGCATTTT. The entire variable domain, with the rest obtained from reference TRBV5-1 and TRBJ1-5, is as follows: KAGVTQTPRYLIKTRGQQVTLSCSPISGHRSVSWYQQTPGQGLQFLFEYFSETQRNKGNFPGRFSGRQFSNSRSEMNVSTLELGDSALYLCASSRYENQPQHFGDGTRLSIL.

V and J are TRBV10-3 and TRBJ1-1; TRBD1 might be the D (5 bases). Germline CDR1 is ENHRY and CDR2 is SYGVKD. This CDR3 has 13 residues. V lost 6 bases and J 7 bases, leaving 15 bases between the germline ends. CDR3 coding DNA: TGTGCCATCAGGGGCCCCCAGGGAAATGAAGCTTTCTTT. Translating gives CAIRGPQGNEAFF.

This chain uses TRBV14 with TRBJ2-1, with 8 bases aligning to TRBD2. V dropped 4 bases and J dropped 2; count of bases not matched to a gene: 7. There are 16 residues in the CDR3. The germline V gene has CDR1 SGHDN and CDR2 FVKESK. The DNA of the CDR3 is TGTGCCAGCAGCCGCGTAACTAGCGGAGCCTACAATGAGCAGTTCTTC. As protein: CASSRVTSGAYNEQFF.

The rearrangement joins TRBV19 to TRBJ1-2; a weak D match, TRBD1 (5 bases). V was pared by 6 bases and J by 3 bases, with 17 bases between. This CDR3 is built from 15 residues. Per the germline V gene, CDR1 is LNHDA and CDR2 is SQIVND (reference sequence). CDR3 coding DNA: TGTGCCAGTAGCACTACAGGAAACAACCACTATGGCTACACCTTC. This sequence encodes CASSTTGNNHYGYTF.

In DNA form, the CDR3 reads TGTGCCAGCAGTCTCCGGGGGGGGGACAGGGGCTACGAGCAGTACTTC. Translation: CASSLRGGDRGYEQYF. The chain is built from TRBV27 and TRBJ2-7; 10 nucleotides match TRBD1. The CDR3 totals 16 residues. Germline CDR1 is MNHEY and CDR2 is SMNVEV (reference sequence). The junction had 10 bases not matched to a gene; V was cut back by 5 bases and J by 3 bases.

CDR3 in amino acids: CASSKDEVWNTEAFF. The CDR3 bases are TGTGCCAGCAGCAAAGATGAGGTGTGGAACACTGAAGCTTTCTTT. This chain joins TRBV21-1 and TRBJ1-1. TRBV21-1 is a known pseudogene. The CDR3 runs to 15 residues.

This chain uses TRBV4-1 with TRBJ2-3, with D possibly matching TRBD1 (5 bases). The CDR3 sequence is 13 residues long. Looked up from germline, CDR1 is MGHRA and CDR2 is YSYEKL. The V end lost 6 bases, the J end lost 3 bases, and 10 bases lay between the germline ends. In DNA form, the CDR3 reads TGCGCCAGCAGACGAAGGGGTACAGATACGCAGTATTTT. Amino acids: CASRRRGTDTQYF.

The CDR3 loop is CASRDRYNEQFF. The CDR3 bases are TGTGCCAGCAGGGACAGGTACAATGAGCAGTTCTTC. The gene calls are TRBV6-1 and TRBJ2-1; 7 nucleotides line up with TRBD1. The V and J ends lost 6 bases and 4 bases, in that order; junction bases with no gene match: 0. Germline values: CDR1 MNHNS, CDR2 SASEGT. The CDR3 loop spans 12 amino acids.